What follows are 20 T cell receptor beta chains derived from one specimen sequenced in a study of cytomegalovirus exposure and HLA in healthy donors (dated by TCRdb to 2015 to 2018). The library was made by the immunoSEQ multiplex PCR assay. For the multiplex PCR, a mixture combining 60 forward primers for TCR Vbeta segments and 13 reverse primers for TCR Jbeta segments was used. TCRdb stores this immuneACCESS table with in-frame sequences only. Part of the clones is absent; in the studies checked, under half of the shortfall reflects unresolved V genes, and no reason is known for the rest. Present in this sample are around 200,000 clones, 75% to 90% of which were seen just once. The ten most abundant clones make up about 0.78% of the sample. Sequenced sample: PBMCs. Receptors originate from a woman aged 18-30 years in good health and CMV-seronegative.

The chain couples TRBV5-6 to TRBJ1-3; D gene ambiguous. CDR3 length: 15 residues. Germline V CDR1 and CDR2: SGHDT, YYEEEE. V gave up 2 bases and J gave up 1 base, with 10 bases separating them. CDR3 region: CASSFVGFSGNTIYF. CDR3 nucleotides: TGTGCCAGCAGCTTTGTGGGCTTTTCTGGAAACACCATATATTTT.

The chain recombines TRBV28 with TRBJ1-5; 8 positions match TRBD1. Germline lookup yields CDR1 MDHEN and CDR2 SYDVKM. The J segment lost 4 bases and the V segment lost 6 bases, leaving 8 bases of the junction unmatched. The CDR3 covers 15 residues. The CDR3 region is CASSLGQVGNQPQHF. DNA for the CDR3: TGTGCCAGCAGCCTGGGACAGGTAGGGAATCAGCCCCAGCATTTT.

The chain joins TRBV7-2 to TRBJ1-1; D is unresolved. Trimming took 1 base from V and 1 from J, leaving 10 bases between them. The CDR3 totals 15 residues. The V gene's germline CDR1 is SGHTA and CDR2 FQGNSA. CDR3: CASSLEAGGNTEAFF. CDR3 bases: TGTGCCAGCAGCTTAGAGGCTGGCGGGAACACTGAAGCTTTCTTT. The full variable domain, rest sourced from reference TRBV7-2 and TRBJ1-1, is GAGVSQSPSNKVTEKGKDVELRCDPISGHTALYWYRQSLGQGLEFLIYFQGNSAPDKSGLPSDRFSAERTGGSVSTLTIQRTQQEDSAVYLCASSLEAGGNTEAFFGQGTRLTVV.

The count of this clone is one. The V gene is TRBV9, the J gene TRBJ2-1; TRBD1 might be the D (5 bases). From germline, CDR1 is SGDLS and CDR2 YYNGEE. The CDR3 consists of 15 residues. V lost 3 bases and J 8 bases, leaving 18 bases between the germline ends. The CDR3 here is CASSGPQGGPYEQFF. For the CDR3, the DNA is TGTGCCAGCAGCGGCCCCCAGGGCGGTCCGTATGAGCAGTTCTTC.

The chain couples TRBV19 to TRBJ1-1; D is uncertain. Germline V gene sequence: CDR1 LNHDA, CDR2 SQIVND (reference sequence). The CDR3 runs 13 residues. V lost 5 bases and J 3 bases, leaving 10 bases between the germline ends. CDR3: CASSARYDTEAFF. CDR3 DNA sequence: TGTGCCAGTAGTGCCCGGTATGACACTGAAGCTTTCTTT.

The gene calls are TRBV6-5 and TRBJ2-7; 7 nucleotides align to TRBD1. The CDR3 spans 15 residues. After removal of 6 bases from V and 6 bases from J, the junction contained 14 bases not matched to a gene. CDR1 and CDR2 (germline): MNHEY, SVGAGI. CDR3 in amino acids: CASSYRGITVGEQYF. The CDR3 coding sequence is TGTGCCAGCAGCTACAGGGGAATTACCGTGGGCGAGCAGTACTTC.

Only one count was recorded for this clone. The chain is built from TRBV6-1 and TRBJ2-7; D uncertain. V dropped 7 bases and J dropped 3 bases, with 10 bases sitting between them. This CDR3 contains 12 residues. Per germline, CDR1 MNHNS and CDR2 SASEGT. The CDR3 spells CASMSPRYEQYF. DNA of the CDR3: TGTGCCAGCATGAGCCCCCGCTACGAGCAGTACTTC.

The chain links TRBV12-5 to TRBJ2-1; tentatively, D is TRBD2 (6 bases). The CDR3 contains 13 residues. Looked up from germline, CDR1 is LGHNT and CDR2 is FRNRAP. V lost 2 bases to trimming and J lost 7 bases, with 9 bases between them. Written as DNA, the CDR3 is TGTGCTAGTGGTTTGACTAGCTCTAATGAGCAGTTCTTC. This codes for CASGLTSSNEQFF.

The chain is built from TRBV4-2 and TRBJ2-1; TRBD1 is a possible D gene (5 bases). V was pared by 1 base and J by 3 bases, with 7 bases between. The CDR3 extends over 14 amino acids. The germline V gene encodes CDR1 LGHNA and CDR2 YNFKEQ. CDR3 region: CASSQGGFYNEQFF. CDR3 DNA: TGTGCCAGCAGCCAAGGGGGCTTCTACAATGAGCAGTTCTTC.

The gene calls are TRBV18 and TRBJ2-2; D unclear. Trimming pared 3 bases from V and 3 bases from J, leaving 11 bases between. Germline CDR1 reads KGHSH; CDR2 reads LQKENI. The CDR3 length is 15 residues. The CDR3 is CASSPDTRDTGELFF. CDR3 DNA sequence: TGTGCCAGCTCACCTGATACCCGCGACACCGGGGAGCTGTTTTTT. Combining the CDR3 with reference TRBV18 and TRBJ2-2 gives the whole variable domain NAGVMQNPRHLVRRRGQEARLRCSPMKGHSHVYWYRQLPEEGLKFMVYLQKENIIDESGMPKERFSAEFPKEGPSILRIQQVVRGDSAAYFCASSPDTRDTGELFFGEGSRLTVL.

The chain recombines TRBV14 with TRBJ2-5; no clear D gene. Deletions cut 1 base from V and 7 bases from J, with 10 bases between. The CDR3 length is 13 residues. In germline, CDR1 is SGHDN, CDR2 FVKESK. The CDR3 DNA reads as TGTGCCAGCAGCCAAGTTTCCTCCGGGACCCAGTACTTC. This gives the protein CASSQVSSGTQYF.

V and J are TRBV6-5 and TRBJ1-2, with TRBD1 matching over 7 bases. The V segment lost 7 bases and the J segment 7 bases; nucleotides outside the gene matches: 3. Germline CDR1 is MNHEY and CDR2 is SVGAGI. The length of the CDR3 is 11 residues. CDR3 in amino acids: CASTQGGGYTF. CDR3 nucleotide sequence: TGTGCCAGCACCCAGGGGGGTGGCTACACCTTC.

The rearrangement links TRBV25-1 to TRBJ2-2; D is unclear. Between the trimmed V and J ends, which lost 1 base and 7 bases, there was a span of 7 bases. This CDR3 has 13 amino acids. Per the germline V gene, CDR1 is MGHDK and CDR2 is SYGVNS. Written as DNA, the CDR3 is TGTGCCAGCAGTGAATCCCCCCTCGGGGAGCTGTTTTTT. Translation: CASSESPLGELFF.

This sequence joins TRBV7-6 and TRBJ2-2; 11 nucleotides align to TRBD2. V lost 8 bases and J lost 3; bases outside the gene matches: 5. The germline gives CDR1 SGHVS, CDR2 FNYEAQ. This CDR3 has 15 amino acids. The CDR3 nucleotides read TGTGCCAGCGAGTTACTAGCGGGAGACACCGGGGAGCTGTTTTTT. Its translation: CASELLAGDTGELFF.

The V gene is TRBV5-1, the J gene TRBJ2-2, with TRBD1 matching 8 bases. The trim removed 1 base at V and 2 bases at J, leaving 7 bases unmatched. Germline V gives CDR1 SGHRS, CDR2 YFSETQ. The CDR3 covers 17 residues. CDR3 DNA: TGCGCCAGCAGCTTGCACTTTGGACAGGGAAACACCGGGGAGCTGTTTTTT. Translation: CASSLHFGQGNTGELFF.

This chain links TRBV5-4 with TRBJ2-1; 7 bases line up with TRBD1. Trimming cost V 4 bases and J 6 bases; bases outside gene matches: 10. Germline-derived CDR1 and CDR2 are SGHNT and YYREEE (reference sequence). This CDR3 spans 15 amino acids. The CDR3 region is CASSPHPTGVNEQFF. The CDR3 DNA sequence: TGTGCCAGCAGCCCCCACCCAACAGGGGTCAATGAGCAGTTCTTC.

The V gene is TRBV6-7, the J gene TRBJ2-7; 11 bases fit TRBD1. TRBV6-7 is known as an ORF, though its function is uncertain. J was trimmed by 1 base and V by 2 bases; bases with no gene match: 13. This CDR3 spans 19 amino acids. DNA of the CDR3: TGTGCCAGCAGTTACGGGTCCGGACAGGGGGCCTACTTGTCCTACGAGCAGTACTTC. Translation gives CASSYGSGQGAYLSYEQYF.

V and J are TRBV11-1 and TRBJ2-1; 13 nucleotides agree with TRBD2. V was pared by 0 bases and J by 3 bases, with 8 bases of the junction left unmatched. CDR1 is SGHAT, CDR2 FQDESV, per germline (reference sequence). The CDR3 is made up of 19 amino acids. The CDR3 DNA sequence: TGTGCCAGCAGCTTAGCGGGGACTAGCGGGGCCAGTAACTACAATGAGCAGTTCTTC. It encodes CASSLAGTSGASNYNEQFF.

V usage is TRBV5-1 and J usage is TRBJ2-1; 7 bases agree with TRBD1. V gave up 6 bases and J gave up 8 bases; unmatched junction bases: 8. This CDR3 has 13 residues. Germline CDR1 and CDR2: SGHRS and YFSETQ. CDR3 sequence reads: CASNRQGRDEQFF. In DNA form, the CDR3 reads TGCGCCAGCAATCGACAGGGTCGGGATGAGCAGTTCTTC. Full variable domain (rest looked up from reference TRBV5-1 and TRBJ2-1): KAGVTQTPRYLIKTRGQQVTLSCSPISGHRSVSWYQQTPGQGLQFLFEYFSETQRNKGNFPGRFSGRQFSNSRSEMNVSTLELGDSALYLCASNRQGRDEQFFGPGTRLTVL.

This clone was seen only once. The J gene is TRBJ1-4, the V gene TRBV29-1, with D possibly being TRBD1 (5 bases). The CDR3 covers 13 residues. V lost 4 bases, J lost 7 bases, and 13 bases lay in between. Germline CDR1 reads SQVTM; CDR2 reads ANQGSEA. CDR3 sequence reads: CSVGGGKGEKLFF. The CDR3, as DNA: TGCAGCGTTGGCGGGGGGAAGGGTGAAAAACTGTTTTTT. Filled out from reference TRBV29-1 and TRBJ1-4, the complete variable domain reads SAVISQKPSRDICQRGTSLTIQCQVDSQVTMMFWYRQQPGQSLTLIATANQGSEATYESGFVIDKFPISRPNLTFSTLTVSNMSPEDSSIYLCSVGGGKGEKLFFGSGTQLSVL.